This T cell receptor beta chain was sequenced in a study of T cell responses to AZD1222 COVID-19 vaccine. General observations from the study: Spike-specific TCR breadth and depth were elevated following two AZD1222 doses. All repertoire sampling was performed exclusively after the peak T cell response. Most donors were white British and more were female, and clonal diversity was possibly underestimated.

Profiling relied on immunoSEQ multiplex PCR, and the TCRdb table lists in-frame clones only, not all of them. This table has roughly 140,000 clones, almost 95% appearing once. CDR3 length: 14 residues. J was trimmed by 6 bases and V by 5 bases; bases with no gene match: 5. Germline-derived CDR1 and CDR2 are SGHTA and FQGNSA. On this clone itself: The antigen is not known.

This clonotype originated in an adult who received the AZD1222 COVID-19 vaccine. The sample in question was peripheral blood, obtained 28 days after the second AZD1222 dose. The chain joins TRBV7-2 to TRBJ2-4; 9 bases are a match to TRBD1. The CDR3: CASSPDRGGNIQYF. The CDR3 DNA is TGTGCCAGCAGCCCGGACAGGGGTGGAAACATTCAGTACTTC.